This T cell receptor (beta chain) was sequenced during a study of early T cells in non-severe SARS-CoV-2 infection. Findings and limits, study-wide: Anti-spike CD8 responses were favored by VDJdb matching, which missed private and CD4 specificities.

Unique molecular identifiers (one per individual cDNA molecule) were attached. TCRdb fed the 5' RACE reads into MiXCR, producing one record per CDR3 protein. The data contain under 140,000 distinct CDR3 sequences, approximately 12% of them singletons. A note on this clonotype: Its antigen is undetermined.

Material: whole blood, obtained at baseline. The clonotype was recovered from an adult who was a healthcare worker with PCR-confirmed SARS-CoV-2 infection or an uninfected control (not recorded which).

In DNA form, the CDR3 reads TGTGCCAGCAGTTTTCTCGGCGGGGGGGCCCCTAATGAGCAGTTCTTC. Translation: CASSFLGGGAPNEQFF. The rearrangement joins TRBV28 to TRBJ2-1; 9 bases match TRBD2. This CDR3 contains 16 residues. Germline-derived CDR1 and CDR2 are MDHEN and SYDVKM. Trimming at V came to 3 bases and at J to 7 bases, leaving 10 bases not matched to a gene.